This TCR beta chain was identified during a study of shared clonotypes between healthy human individuals. This CDR3 has 15 residues. Per germline, CDR1 SGDLS and CDR2 YYNGEE. V was pared by 0 bases and J by 0 bases, with 7 bases between. Deep-level running was used for the assay. Clones were sequenced by immunoSEQ multiplex PCR, and TCRdb holds only the in-frame ones, with some missing. The repertoire holds some 2,000,000 clones, about 94% seen once, with roughly 0.13% in the top ten. V usage is TRBV9 and J usage is TRBJ2-1; no clear D gene. This TCR derives from a young man in good health. Sequencing was done on a sample of naive CD4+ T cells sorted from blood. Subset noted: CD45RA+ positively selected. The CDR3 sequence is CASSVGESSYNEQFF. DNA for the CDR3: TGTGCCAGCAGCGTAGGGGAAAGCTCCTACAATGAGCAGTTCTTC.